A single sample gave rise to the 10 T cell receptor beta chains below, sequenced in a study of control samples from healthy donors and cancer patients. Using immunoSEQ multiplex PCR, the repertoire was profiled, and TCRdb retains in-frame clones only, with some absent. Of roughly 120,000 clones in the sample, roughly 92% were seen once. Sequenced material: blood. The receptors shown here come from a man aged 25-45 years in good health.

CDR3 sequence: CASSRRQGARNTGELFF. The CDR3 coding sequence is TGTGCCAGCAGTCGACGACAGGGGGCACGGAACACCGGGGAGCTGTTTTTT. The rearrangement joins TRBV6-6 to TRBJ2-2; 10 bases line up with TRBD1. The CDR3 is made up of 17 amino acids. The ends lost 5 bases at V and 1 base at J; junction bases unmatched: 7. The V gene's germline CDR1 is MNHNY and CDR2 SVGAGI (reference sequence).

CDR3 loop: CASSPGLAGGPSSYNEQFF. The CDR3 DNA reads as TGTGCCAGCAGCCCGGGACTAGCGGGGGGTCCAAGCTCCTACAATGAGCAGTTCTTC. The gene calls are TRBV7-8 and TRBJ2-1; TRBD2 matches at 15 bases. Germline V gives CDR1 SGHVS, CDR2 FQNEAQ. The ends lost 5 bases at V and 0 bases at J; junction bases unmatched: 8. This CDR3 has 19 residues.

This rearrangement joins TRBV5-1 to TRBJ2-2; D might be TRBD2 (5 bases). V shed 7 bases and J shed 0 bases, with 10 bases lying between them. Germline lookup yields CDR1 SGHRS and CDR2 YFSETQ. The CDR3 has 14 residues. The CDR3 protein is CASFPGTNTGELFF. DNA for the CDR3: TGCGCCAGCTTCCCGGGAACGAACACCGGGGAGCTGTTTTTT. Full variable domain (outside the CDR3, taken from reference TRBV5-1 and TRBJ2-2): KAGVTQTPRYLIKTRGQQVTLSCSPISGHRSVSWYQQTPGQGLQFLFEYFSETQRNKGNFPGRFSGRQFSNSRSEMNVSTLELGDSALYLCASFPGTNTGELFFGEGSRLTVL.

The chain joins TRBV19 to TRBJ1-5; TRBD1 agrees at 7 bases. The J segment lost 2 bases and the V segment lost 7 bases, leaving 5 bases of the junction unmatched. Germline lookup yields CDR1 LNHDA and CDR2 SQIVND (reference sequence). This CDR3 spans 14 amino acids. The CDR3 DNA is TGTGCCAGTACCACAACAGGGGGCAATCAGCCCCAGCATTTT. It yields the protein CASTTTGGNQPQHF.

This clone came up many times. The chain joins TRBV12-3 or TRBV12-4 to TRBJ2-1, with D possibly matching TRBD2 (6 bases). V was shortened by 5 bases and J by 7 bases, with 12 bases between the two germline ends. The length of the CDR3 is 13 residues. In nucleotides, the CDR3 is TGTGCCAGCAGTAGGCCCGGGGGTAATGAGCAGTTCTTC. Amino acid sequence: CASSRPGGNEQFF.

CDR3 sequence (DNA): TGCGCCAGCAGCCAAACCCTTTCGACAGTTAACTATGGCTACACCTTC. Protein sequence: CASSQTLSTVNYGYTF. V is TRBV5-1 and J is TRBJ1-2; tentatively, D is TRBD1 (5 bases). The germline gives CDR1 SGHRS, CDR2 YFSETQ. This CDR3 is built from 16 residues. Trimming took off 4 bases at V and 1 base at J, with 17 bases between the two ends. Variable domain in full (rest from reference TRBV5-1 and TRBJ1-2): KAGVTQTPRYLIKTRGQQVTLSCSPISGHRSVSWYQQTPGQGLQFLFEYFSETQRNKGNFPGRFSGRQFSNSRSEMNVSTLELGDSALYLCASSQTLSTVNYGYTFGSGTRLTVV.

The chain uses TRBV27 and TRBJ1-5, with TRBD1 as a possible D gene (5 bases). Looked up from germline, CDR1 is MNHEY and CDR2 is SMNVEV (reference sequence). This CDR3 region has 13 residues. V was clipped by 2 bases and J by 3 bases, with 5 bases between them. The CDR3 coding sequence is TGTGCCAGCAGTTTAGGGGCCAATCAGCCCCAGCATTTT. Its protein is CASSLGANQPQHF.

The chain links TRBV9 to TRBJ1-2; 10 bases fit TRBD1. V lost 3 bases, J lost 5 bases, and 4 bases stayed unmatched. Germline V gives CDR1 SGDLS, CDR2 YYNGEE. CDR3 length equals 14 residues. CDR3 in DNA: TGTGCCAGCAGCGCGGGGGGACAGGGGTATGGCTACACCTTC. Amino acid sequence: CASSAGGQGYGYTF.

The rearrangement links TRBV7-9 to TRBJ1-2; unclear D gene. The germline gives CDR1 SEHNR, CDR2 FQNEAQ (reference sequence). This CDR3 is built from 12 residues. Trimming took 1 base from V and 4 from J, leaving 4 bases between them. CDR3 bases: TGTGCCAGCAGCTTAGAGGCCTATGGCTACACCTTC. Protein: CASSLEAYGYTF.

The V and J genes are TRBV27 and TRBJ2-4; D gene uncertain. The V gene lost 10 bases and the J gene lost 14 bases, with 21 bases spanning the gap. The CDR3 is 12 amino acids. Per germline, CDR1 MNHEY and CDR2 SMNVEV (reference sequence). The CDR3 sequence: CATLSRYGLEYF. CDR3 nucleotide sequence: TGTGCCACTCTAAGCCGCTACGGGTTGGAGTACTTC.